The T cell receptor (beta chain) under discussion was sequenced for a study of shared clonotypes between healthy human individuals. Adult Caucasians living in Nashville, Tennessee made up all of the donors. This clone was counted many times. What it binds is unknown. Profiling relied on immunoSEQ multiplex PCR, and the TCRdb table lists in-frame clones only, not all of them. The table includes approximately 500,000 clones, about 75% detected once. Overall study results and limits: Donor clonotype sharing was expected to depend on sequencing depth. There were few donors, and this limited the genetic and exposure-history diversity represented.

The sequenced sample consisted of PBMCs. This sequence was found in a woman aged 35 to 49 in good health. Some clones in this sample may be carry-over from other donors' samples.

The CDR3 bases are TGTGCCAGCAGTGACACCGGACAGGGGATGGATGGCTACACCTTC. Translating gives CASSDTGQGMDGYTF. The chain combines TRBV6-4 with TRBJ1-2; 9 nucleotides match TRBD1. From germline, CDR1 is MRHNA and CDR2 SNTAGT. The CDR3 extends over 15 amino acids. Trimming took 2 bases from V and 6 from J; bases not matched to a gene: 7.